A selection of T cell receptor beta chains follows, all from one sample in a study of breast tumors, draining lymph nodes, adjacent tissues. TCRdb itself ran the multiplex PCR reads through MiXCR, one entry per CDR3 protein. The sample includes fewer than 25,000 distinct CDR3 sequences, around three fifths of them seen just once. Sequencing was done on a sample of tumor-adjacent breast tissue. These receptors came from a female donor with breast cancer. Some clones in this sample may be carry-over from other donors' samples. The CDR3 runs from the conserved cysteine through the conserved F or W. A D gene is named only where the DNA matches it firmly. The size entry is marked missing in some rows and otherwise reads once, few, many or a size class.

>TRBJ2-7|NA|TRBV7-3|NA
CASSLTGGGFYEQYF
TGTGCCAGCAGCTTAACCGGAGGGGGTTTCTACGAGCAGTACTTC
>TRBJ2-7|TRBD2|TRBV7-9|NA
CASSLWGGLAGGNEQYF
TGTGCCAGCAGCTTATGGGGGGGGCTAGCGGGAGGGAACGAGCAGTACTTC
>TRBJ1-2|NA|TRBV12-3/TRBV12-4|large
CASSSEGGLDYGYTF
TGTGCCAGCAGTTCCGAGGGGGGCTTGGACTATGGCTACACCTTC
>TRBJ2-7|NA|TRBV4-1|NA
CASSQDLLYEQYF
TGCGCCAGCAGCCAAGATCTTTTATACGAGCAGTACTTC
>TRBJ2-1|NA|TRBV19|many
CARPLHSNEQFF
TGTGCCAGACCCCTCCATTCCAATGAGCAGTTCTTC
>TRBJ2-7|NA|TRBV6-6|NA
CASSYSSYEQYF
TGTGCCAGCAGTTACTCCTCCTACGAGCAGTACTTC
>TRBJ1-5|NA|TRBV12-3/TRBV12-4|medium-sized
CASRTTDQPQHF
TGTGCCAGCAGAACGACGGATCAGCCCCAGCATTTT
>TRBJ2-2|NA|TRBV19|NA
CASTTGQHTGELFF
TGTGCCAGTACAACGGGACAACACACCGGGGAGCTGTTTTTT
>TRBJ1-2|TRBD1|TRBV5-5|NA
CASSFNPGTGVDYGYTF
TGTGCCAGCAGCTTTAATCCCGGGACAGGGGTGGACTATGGCTACACCTTC
>TRBJ1-2|NA|TRBV10-3|few
CAITERGGNYGYTF
TGTGCCATCACGGAGCGTGGGGGTAACTATGGCTACACCTTC
>TRBJ2-5|NA|TRBV7-2|NA
CASSPQRRLNGHTQYF
TGTGCCAGCAGCCCGCAGCGTAGACTAAATGGGCACACCCAGTACTTC
>TRBJ2-7|TRBD2|TRBV6-2/TRBV6-3|NA
CASTPGGTGGELYF
TGTGCCAGCACCCCGGGGGGGACCGGCGGGGAGCTGTACTTC
>TRBJ1-6|NA|TRBV2|NA
CASNREVDSPLHF
TGTGCCAGCAACAGGGAGGTTGATTCACCCCTCCACTTT
>TRBJ1-2|NA|TRBV2|NA
CASSASNRFYGYTF
TGTGCCAGCAGTGCATCCAACAGGTTCTATGGCTACACCTTC
>TRBJ2-7|NA|TRBV12-3/TRBV12-4|medium-sized
CASSWGARSYEQYF
TGTGCCAGCAGTTGGGGGGCTCGGTCCTACGAGCAGTACTTC
>TRBJ1-6|NA|TRBV9|NA
CASSVSQAYNSPLHF
TGTGCCAGCAGCGTATCGCAGGCCTATAATTCACCCCTCCACTTT
>TRBJ2-7|NA|TRBV10-3|many
CAISPSLALGQYF
TGTGCCATCAGCCCGAGTTTAGCCTTGGGGCAGTACTTC
>TRBJ2-1|TRBD2|TRBV2|NA
CASGFGLEDNEQFF
TGTGCCAGCGGGTTTGGACTAGAGGACAATGAGCAGTTCTTC
>TRBJ1-6|NA|TRBV7-9|NA
CASSSLARGSGSPLHF
TGTGCCAGCAGCTCATTAGCGCGAGGTAGTGGTTCACCCCTCCACTTT
>TRBJ2-1|NA|TRBV29-1|NA
CSAWTDLGEDEQFF
TGCAGCGCTTGGACGGACTTAGGGGAGGATGAGCAGTTCTTC
>TRBJ2-1|NA|TRBV2|once
CASNGGMGDADNEQFF
TGTGCCAGCAATGGCGGGATGGGGGATGCGGACAATGAGCAGTTCTTC
>TRBJ1-2|NA|TRBV30|NA
CARSSSGIGGYTF
TGTGCCCGGTCCTCCTCAGGCATAGGAGGCTACACCTTC
>TRBJ1-4|NA|TRBV7-9|NA
CASSALTGTNEKLFF
TGTGCCAGCAGCGCCCTGACAGGCACTAATGAAAAACTGTTTTTT
>TRBJ1-2|NA|TRBV20-1|NA
CSASSQARQGEDYGYTF
TGCAGTGCCAGCAGCCAAGCCCGGCAGGGTGAGGACTATGGCTACACCTTC
>TRBJ2-2|TRBD1|TRBV4-1|NA
CASSQQGASTEELFF
TGCGCCAGCAGCCAACAGGGGGCGAGCACCGAGGAGCTGTTTTTT
>TRBJ1-1|TRBD1|TRBV20-1|many
CSARVTGGGTEAFF
TGCAGTGCTAGGGTGACAGGGGGTGGGACTGAAGCTTTCTTT
>TRBJ1-2|TRBD1|TRBV2|few
CASSLQGNGYTF
TGTGCCAGCAGCCTACAGGGGAATGGCTACACCTTC
>TRBJ1-6|NA|TRBV2|NA
CASSPPGQGAYSPLHF
TGTGCCAGCAGTCCCCCTGGGCAGGGCGCTTATTCACCCCTCCACTTT
>TRBJ2-7|TRBD1|TRBV10-3|NA
CAIRGQGTYEQYF
TGTGCCATCCGCGGACAGGGCACCTACGAGCAGTACTTC
>TRBJ2-7|TRBD2|TRBV2|NA
CASSDVSGSYEQYF
TGTGCCAGCAGTGATGTTAGCGGGTCCTACGAGCAGTACTTC
>TRBJ2-7|TRBD2|TRBV7-8|NA
CASSFGLAGSYEQYF
TGTGCCAGCAGCTTCGGACTAGCGGGGTCCTACGAGCAGTACTTC
>TRBJ2-7|NA|TRBV7-6|NA
CASSLNRNEQYF
TGTGCCAGCAGCTTAAACCGGAACGAGCAGTACTTC
>TRBJ2-5|TRBD2|TRBV6-5|NA
CASSLTSAETQYF
TGTGCCAGCAGCCTGACTAGCGCAGAGACCCAGTACTTC
>TRBJ2-2|TRBD2|TRBV3-1|NA
CASSGTSGGANTGELFF
TGTGCCAGCAGCGGGACTAGCGGGGGGGCGAACACCGGGGAGCTGTTTTTT
>TRBJ1-3|NA|TRBV5-8|NA
CASSAHRAGNTIYF
TGTGCCAGCAGCGCTCACAGGGCTGGAAACACCATATATTTT
>TRBJ2-1|NA|TRBV24-1|NA
CATSDFTFGSNEQFF
TGTGCCACCAGTGATTTCACTTTCGGGTCCAATGAGCAGTTCTTC
>TRBJ1-4|NA|TRBV10-3|NA
CAISDTTNEKLFF
TGTGCCATCAGCGATACAACTAATGAAAAACTGTTTTTT